Below are 14 T cell receptor beta chains sequenced from a single sample in a study of response to subunit inactivated influenza vaccine. TCRdb re-derived calls from the RT-PCR reads in MiXCR, one entry per CDR3 protein. This table holds hundreds of thousands of distinct CDR3 sequences, 7.6% found once. Sequenced here: PBMCs from blood, sampled roughly 24 months after vaccination. The receptor set was obtained from a man aged 45-69 years who received an inactivated influenza vaccine.

This clonotype was counted only a few times. J is TRBJ2-3 and V is TRBV2; TRBD1 might be the D (5 bases). The V end lost 4 bases, the J end lost 4 bases, and 15 bases lay between the germline ends. The CDR3 spans 15 residues. CDR1 is SNHLY and CDR2 is FYNNEI in the germline V gene. The chain's CDR3 is CASSGARGGADTQYF. CDR3 nucleotides: TGTGCCAGCAGTGGCGCTAGGGGTGGTGCAGATACGCAGTATTTT. Filled out from reference TRBV2 and TRBJ2-3, the complete variable domain reads EPEVTQTPSHQVTQMGQEVILRCVPISNHLYFYWYRQILGQKVEFLVSFYNNEISEKSEIFDDQFSVERPDGSNFTLKIRSTKLEDSAMYFCASSGARGGADTQYFGPGTRLTVL.

V gene TRBV24-1 combines with J gene TRBJ2-1, with D uncertain. The CDR3 totals 13 residues. The germline V and J ends were trimmed by 9 bases and 0 bases, with 8 bases remaining between them. Germline V gene sequence: CDR1 KGHDR, CDR2 SFDVKD. CDR3 DNA: TGTGCCACCGCCCACCCCTCCTACAATGAGCAGTTCTTC. Its translation is CATAHPSYNEQFF.

This clonotype has a handful of counts. This chain joins TRBV5-1 and TRBJ1-6, with TRBD1 identical over 8 bases. The ends lost 4 bases at V and 7 bases at J; junction bases unmatched: 10. The CDR3 has 16 residues. Germline V gives CDR1 SGHRS, CDR2 YFSETQ. CDR3 coding DNA: TGCGCCAGCAGCCTTGGCCAGGGGGCCAGGAATTCACCCCTCCACTTT. Translating it yields CASSLGQGARNSPLHF.

The chain uses TRBV12-3 or TRBV12-4 and TRBJ2-5; tentatively, D is TRBD2 (5 bases). CDR3 length: 17 residues. Trimming shortened V by 5 bases and J by 2 bases, and 21 bases separated the two germline ends. CDR3 bases: TGTGCCAGCAGTCTCCACGAGAGGGCCAAGGGACAAGAGACCCAGTACTTC. Encoded protein: CASSLHERAKGQETQYF.

This clonotype was seen ten or more times. The genes are TRBV12-5 and TRBJ2-1, with a tentative D call TRBD1 (6 bases). With 6 bases removed from V and 12 bases from J, the gap between germline ends came to 15 bases. This CDR3 is built from 12 residues. Germline CDR1 LGHNT, CDR2 FRNRAP. The CDR3 sequence is CASGPDQGSQFF. The CDR3 bases are TGTGCTAGTGGACCCGACCAGGGGTCGCAGTTCTTC.

The rearrangement joins TRBV18 to TRBJ2-1; 7 nucleotides align to TRBD1. The trim removed 3 bases at V and 6 bases at J, leaving 17 bases unmatched. The CDR3 runs to 18 residues. Germline V gene lookup returns CDR1 KGHSH and CDR2 LQKENI. Here the CDR3 DNA reads TGTGCCAGCTCACCCCTTCATTTAGGGGGCCCCCGGGGCAATGAGCAGTTCTTC. Residues: CASSPLHLGGPRGNEQFF.

This chain connects TRBV6-2 or TRBV6-3 to TRBJ2-7; 9 bases map to TRBD2. Per the germline V gene, CDR1 is MNHEY and CDR2 is SVGEGT. Trimming at V came to 6 bases and at J to 3 bases, leaving 12 bases not matched to a gene. This CDR3 contains 16 residues. CDR3 amino acids: CASSSLAGGLVYEQYF. The CDR3 DNA reads TGTGCCAGCAGCTCCCTTGCGGGGGGGCTTGTCTACGAGCAGTACTTC.

This clonotype has more than one count but fewer than ten. The chain carries TRBV7-3 and TRBJ2-2; the D is unclear. The CDR3 has 13 residues. Germline CDR1 and CDR2: SGHTA and FQGTGA. The V end lost 5 bases, the J end lost 5 bases, and 9 bases lay between the germline ends. In DNA form, the CDR3 reads TGTGCCAGCAGCCCCCTGGTGACCGGGGAGCTGTTTTTT. It translates to CASSPLVTGELFF.

This clonotype showed up just a few times. The chain combines TRBV2 with TRBJ1-6; tentatively, D is TRBD1 (6 bases). The CDR3 totals 15 residues. Germline V CDR1 and CDR2: SNHLY, FYNNEI. Trimming left V 2 bases short and J 10 bases short, with 15 bases between. The CDR3 region has the DNA TGTGCCAGCAGTGAAAGGCAGGGGAGGATCTCACCCCTCCACTTT. It codes for CASSERQGRISPLHF. Full variable domain (remainder filled in from reference TRBV2 and TRBJ1-6): EPEVTQTPSHQVTQMGQEVILRCVPISNHLYFYWYRQILGQKVEFLVSFYNNEISEKSEIFDDQFSVERPDGSNFTLKIRSTKLEDSAMYFCASSERQGRISPLHFGNGTRLTVT.

Here the CDR3 DNA reads TGTGCCAGCAGTGATCGAGACAGGGGCTACGAGCAGTACTTC. Residues: CASSDRDRGYEQYF. This chain uses TRBV2 with TRBJ2-7; 8 bases match TRBD1. Germline assignment: CDR1 SNHLY and CDR2 FYNNEI. CDR3 length: 14 amino acids. V dropped 3 bases and J dropped 3; count of bases not matched to a gene: 4. Looking up the rest from reference TRBV2 and TRBJ2-7 gives the full variable domain: EPEVTQTPSHQVTQMGQEVILRCVPISNHLYFYWYRQILGQKVEFLVSFYNNEISEKSEIFDDQFSVERPDGSNFTLKIRSTKLEDSAMYFCASSDRDRGYEQYFGPGTRLTVT.

This clonotype has ten or more counts. The chain combines TRBV20-1 with TRBJ2-4, with 12 nucleotides matching TRBD1. After removal of 5 bases from V and 0 bases from J, the junction contained 8 bases not matched to a gene. The CDR3 is 17 residues long. The germline V gene encodes CDR1 DFQATT and CDR2 SNEGSKA (reference sequence). This chain's CDR3 is CSAPGTGGHVAKNIQYF. CDR3 DNA: TGCAGTGCTCCCGGGACAGGGGGCCATGTAGCCAAAAACATTCAGTACTTC.

The chain couples TRBV25-1 to TRBJ1-1; weak D call: TRBD1 (6 bases). The ends were cut back, 2 bases at V and 11 bases at J, with 12 bases in the middle. Germline CDR1 and CDR2: MGHDK and SYGVNS. This CDR3 region has 12 residues. The CDR3 bases are TGTGCCAGCAGTGAAGGGAACAGGGAGGCTTTCTTT. It encodes CASSEGNREAFF.

This rearrangement joins TRBV4-3 to TRBJ2-2; D unclear. This CDR3 comprises 20 residues. V lost 2 bases, J lost 7 bases, and 29 bases lay in between. Germline CDR1 reads LGHNA; CDR2 reads YSLEER. CDR3 in DNA: TGCGCCAGCAGCCAAAGTACCATGCCTCGGTTAGGGTCAGGTAGCGGGGAGCTGTTTTTT. It codes for CASSQSTMPRLGSGSGELFF.

This clonotype was recorded a few times. The CDR3 region is CASSQRLMRTVGTDTQYF. The CDR3, as DNA: TGCGCCAGCAGCCAAAGGTTGATGAGGACAGTTGGCACAGATACGCAGTATTTT. The chain carries TRBV4-1 and TRBJ2-3, with a tentative D call TRBD1 (6 bases). The germline gives CDR1 MGHRA, CDR2 YSYEKL. Between the trimmed V and J ends, which lost 2 bases and 1 base, there was a span of 19 bases. The CDR3 sequence is 18 residues long.